This T cell receptor (beta chain) was identified in a study of shared clonotypes between healthy human individuals. Germline V lookup: CDR1 MNHEY, CDR2 SVGAGI. The CDR3 has 15 residues. Deletions cut 5 bases from V and 3 bases from J, with 14 bases between. The assay was immunoSEQ multiplex PCR, and TCRdb's table has in-frame clones only and misses some. The data show some 2.3 million clones, 93% seen once. Findings of the study overall: Across a handful of donors, naive CD4 shared roughly 5%, naive CD8 approximately 3.5%, memory CD4 2.3%, memory CD8 about 0.38%.

Comment on this clone: Its antigen is not known.

Naive CD45RA+ and memory CD45RA-negative subsets were split from CD4+ cells. The sample consisted of naive CD4+ T cells from PBMCs. Subset defined: CD45RA+ positively selected. This TCR was sampled from a man aged 18 to 29 in good health. Some clones in this sample may be carry-over from other donors' samples. The V gene is TRBV6-5, the J gene TRBJ1-5, with D hard to call. The CDR3 loop is CASSPGRTYNQPQHF. The DNA for the CDR3 is TGTGCCAGCAGTCCAGGACGGACTTACAATCAGCCCCAGCATTTT.